These 12 T cell receptor beta chains originate from one sample sequenced in a study of T cell responses to AZD1222 COVID-19 vaccine. Sequenced by immunoSEQ multiplex PCR; TCRdb stores in-frame clones only, minus some. The sample lists around 70,000 clones; 60% to 85% were seen once. Material: peripheral blood, obtained on day 0 of AZD1222 vaccination. Receptors originate from an adult in good health.

The chain couples TRBV30 to TRBJ1-6; D ambiguous. The ends were cut back, 4 bases at V and 6 bases at J, with 10 bases in the middle. The CDR3 consists of 13 residues. Germline CDR1 is GTSNPN and CDR2 is SVGIG (reference sequence). This chain's CDR3 is CAWNQPINSPLHF. CDR3 sequence (DNA): TGTGCCTGGAACCAACCCATTAATTCACCCCTCCACTTT.

Points on this clone: Other nucleotide sequences in the sample specify the same CDR3. This sequence joins TRBV9 and TRBJ1-1; D gene unclear. V gave up 0 bases and J gave up 3 bases, with 6 bases separating them. Germline V gene sequence: CDR1 SGDLS, CDR2 YYNGEE. The CDR3 contains 13 residues. CDR3 loop: CASSVAPDTEAFF. CDR3 DNA: TGTGCCAGCAGCGTAGCGCCGGACACTGAAGCTTTCTTT.

The V and J genes are TRBV12-5 and TRBJ1-5; D unclear. Trimming stripped 4 bases from V and 5 bases from J, with 6 bases between. This CDR3 comprises 12 residues. CDR1 and CDR2 from the germline V gene are LGHNT and FRNRAP. CDR3 sequence: CASGWADQPQHF. DNA of the CDR3: TGTGCTAGTGGTTGGGCGGATCAGCCCCAGCATTTT.

The V call is TRBV7-2, the J call TRBJ1-5, with D uncertain. V was pared by 4 bases and J by 4 bases, with 11 bases between. This CDR3 has 14 residues. Germline CDR1 SGHTA, CDR2 FQGNSA. CDR3 in DNA: TGTGCCAGCAGCTCCCTGATCCGGAATCAGCCCCAGCATTTT. It encodes CASSSLIRNQPQHF. The whole variable domain, remainder taken from reference TRBV7-2 and TRBJ1-5, is GAGVSQSPSNKVTEKGKDVELRCDPISGHTALYWYRQSLGQGLEFLIYFQGNSAPDKSGLPSDRFSAERTGGSVSTLTIQRTQQEDSAVYLCASSSLIRNQPQHFGDGTRLSIL.

The gene calls are TRBV5-1 and TRBJ2-3; a possible D gene is TRBD1 (6 bases). CDR1 is SGHRS, CDR2 YFSETQ, per germline. Deletions cut 1 base from V and 0 bases from J, with 9 bases between. The CDR3 runs to 15 residues. The CDR3 DNA is TGCGCCAGCAGCTTGAGCGGACAGAGCACAGATACGCAGTATTTT. As protein: CASSLSGQSTDTQYF.

The CDR3, as DNA: TGTGCCAGTAGTTACGGCCTAGCGGGTTTGTATGAGCAGTTCTTC. Its translation is CASSYGLAGLYEQFF. The rearrangement links TRBV19 to TRBJ2-1; 8 bases are a match to TRBD2. Germline CDR1 is LNHDA and CDR2 is SQIVND (reference sequence). The V segment lost 5 bases and the J segment 8 bases; nucleotides outside the gene matches: 11. CDR3 length equals 15 residues.

The chain is built from TRBV18 and TRBJ2-5, with TRBD1 identical over 8 bases. The CDR3 runs to 13 residues. The trim removed 5 bases at V and 3 bases at J, leaving 2 bases unmatched. CDR1 and CDR2 (germline): KGHSH, LQKENI. CDR3 bases: TGTGCCAGCTCAGAGGGACAGGAAGAGACCCAGTACTTC. It specifies CASSEGQEETQYF.

The chain recombines TRBV11-2 with TRBJ2-7; D unresolved. There are 13 residues in the CDR3. The germline CDR1 and CDR2 sequences are SGHAT and FQNNGV. Trimming cost V 3 bases and J 7 bases, with 13 bases left between them. As DNA, the CDR3 is TGTGCCAGCAGCTTTAGTGCGCAGGTGGAGCAGTACTTC. Translation gives CASSFSAQVEQYF.

The sample holds a few counts of this clone. V gene TRBV9 combines with J gene TRBJ2-7; 7 bases align to TRBD1. Germline-derived CDR1 and CDR2 are SGDLS and YYNGEE. The V segment lost 0 bases and the J segment 7 bases; nucleotides outside the gene matches: 7. CDR3 length: 14 amino acids. CDR3 nucleotide sequence: TGTGCCAGCAGCGTAGATGTTGTGACAGGGGAGCAGTACTTC. This translates into CASSVDVVTGEQYF. The full variable domain, rest sourced from reference TRBV9 and TRBJ2-7, is DSGVTQTPKHLITATGQRVTLRCSPRSGDLSVYWYQQSLDQGLQFLIQYYNGEERAKGNILERFSAQQFPDLHSELNLSSLELGDSALYFCASSVDVVTGEQYFGPGTRLTVT.

The V and J genes are TRBV11-1 and TRBJ1-4, with D maybe TRBD1 (5 bases). This CDR3 has 15 residues. Per the germline V gene, CDR1 is SGHAT and CDR2 is FQDESV (reference sequence). V lost 2 bases and J 3 bases, leaving 10 bases between the germline ends. CDR3 DNA sequence: TGTGCCAGCAGCTTAAAGGGGTGGGCTAATGAAAAACTGTTTTTT. As protein: CASSLKGWANEKLFF.

The rearrangement links TRBV25-1 to TRBJ1-2; TRBD1 agrees at 10 bases. Trimming cost V 2 bases and J 4 bases; bases outside gene matches: 1. Germline V gene data show CDR1 as MGHDK and CDR2 as SYGVNS. The CDR3 sequence is 14 residues long. CDR3 residues: CASSEGQGVYGYTF. The DNA of the CDR3 is TGTGCCAGCAGTGAAGGACAGGGGGTCTATGGCTACACCTTC.

The chain joins TRBV6-5 to TRBJ2-1, with TRBD1 matching 8 bases. The CDR3 length is 14 residues. V was pared by 9 bases and J by 5 bases, with 9 bases of the junction left unmatched. Germline V CDR1 and CDR2: MNHEY, SVGAGI. The CDR3 loop is CASDRKDRDNEQFF. The CDR3 bases are TGTGCCAGTGACCGAAAGGACAGGGACAATGAGCAGTTCTTC.